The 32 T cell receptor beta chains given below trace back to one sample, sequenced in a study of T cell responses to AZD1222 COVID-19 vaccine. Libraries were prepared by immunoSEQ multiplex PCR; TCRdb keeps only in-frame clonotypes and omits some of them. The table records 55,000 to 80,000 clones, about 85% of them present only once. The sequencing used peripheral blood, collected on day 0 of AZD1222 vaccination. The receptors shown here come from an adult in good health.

For the CDR3, the DNA is TGTGCCAGCAGTCACCTTGGATCAGCTGAAGCTTTCTTT. It codes for CASSHLGSAEAFF. The chain employs TRBV7-3 and TRBJ1-1; D not certain. CDR1 SGHTA and CDR2 FQGTGA come from the germline V gene. V lost 6 bases and J 6 bases, leaving 14 bases between the germline ends. CDR3 length equals 13 residues.

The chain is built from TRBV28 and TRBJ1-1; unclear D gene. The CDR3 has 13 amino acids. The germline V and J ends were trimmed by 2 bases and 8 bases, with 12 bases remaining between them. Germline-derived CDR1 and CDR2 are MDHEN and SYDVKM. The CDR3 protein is CASSLAAVREAFF. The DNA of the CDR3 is TGTGCCAGCAGTTTAGCTGCAGTGAGGGAAGCTTTCTTT.

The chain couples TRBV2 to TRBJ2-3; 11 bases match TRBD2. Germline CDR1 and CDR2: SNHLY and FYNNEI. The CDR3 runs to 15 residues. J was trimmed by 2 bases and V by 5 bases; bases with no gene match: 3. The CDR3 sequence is CASSPSGGPTDTQYF. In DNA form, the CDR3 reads TGTGCCAGCAGTCCTAGCGGGGGGCCCACAGATACGCAGTATTTT.

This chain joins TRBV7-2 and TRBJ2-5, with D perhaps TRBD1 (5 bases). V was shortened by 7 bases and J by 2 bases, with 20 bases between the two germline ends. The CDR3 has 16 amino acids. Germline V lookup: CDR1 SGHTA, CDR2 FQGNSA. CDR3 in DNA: TGTGCCAGCACCCGCTTAGGGGCCGGTGGGCAAGAGACCCAGTACTTC. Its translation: CASTRLGAGGQETQYF.

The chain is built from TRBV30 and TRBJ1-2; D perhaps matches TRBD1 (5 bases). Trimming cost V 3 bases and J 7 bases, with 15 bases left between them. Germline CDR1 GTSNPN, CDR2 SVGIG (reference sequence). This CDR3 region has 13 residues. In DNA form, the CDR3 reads TGTGCCTGGAGATCCTCAGGGTACACTGGCTACACCTTC. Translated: CAWRSSGYTGYTF.

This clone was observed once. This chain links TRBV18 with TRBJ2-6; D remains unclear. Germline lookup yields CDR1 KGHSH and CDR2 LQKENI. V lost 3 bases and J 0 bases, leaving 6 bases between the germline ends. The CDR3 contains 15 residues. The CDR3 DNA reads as TGTGCCAGCTCACCGGGCGCCTCTGGGGCCAACGTCCTGACTTTC. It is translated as CASSPGASGANVLTF.

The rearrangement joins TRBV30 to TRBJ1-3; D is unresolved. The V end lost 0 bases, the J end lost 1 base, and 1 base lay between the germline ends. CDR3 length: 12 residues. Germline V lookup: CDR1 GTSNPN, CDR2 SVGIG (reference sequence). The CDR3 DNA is TGTGCCTGGAGTGTATCTGGAAACACCATATATTTT. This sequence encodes CAWSVSGNTIYF.

In DNA form, the CDR3 reads TGTGCCAGCAGCCAAGTTGAGGGTATCGGGGAGCTGTTTTTT. It specifies CASSQVEGIGELFF. The chain links TRBV3-1 (or the pseudogene TRBV3-2) to TRBJ2-2; possible D gene TRBD2, 5 bases. V lost 1 base to trimming and J lost 7 bases, with 10 bases between them. The CDR3 sequence is 14 residues long. Germline V gene lookup returns CDR1 LGHDT and CDR2 YNNKEL (reference sequence).

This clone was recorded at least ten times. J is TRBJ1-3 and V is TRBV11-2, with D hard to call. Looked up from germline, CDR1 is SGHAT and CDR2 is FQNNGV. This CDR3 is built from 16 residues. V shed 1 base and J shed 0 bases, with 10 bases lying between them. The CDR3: CASSLALDGSGNTIYF. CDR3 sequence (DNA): TGTGCCAGCAGCTTAGCCCTCGACGGCTCTGGAAACACCATATATTTT.

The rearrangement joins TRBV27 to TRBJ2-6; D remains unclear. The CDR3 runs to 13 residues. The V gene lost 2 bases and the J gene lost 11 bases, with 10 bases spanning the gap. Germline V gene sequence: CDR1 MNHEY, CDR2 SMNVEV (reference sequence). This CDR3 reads CASSLKGFYVLTF. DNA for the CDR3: TGTGCCAGCAGTTTAAAGGGTTTTTACGTCCTGACTTTC.

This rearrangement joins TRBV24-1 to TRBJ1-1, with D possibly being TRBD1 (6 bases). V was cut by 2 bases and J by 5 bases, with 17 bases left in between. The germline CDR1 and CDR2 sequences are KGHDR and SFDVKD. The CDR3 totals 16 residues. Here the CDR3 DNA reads TGTGCCACCAGTGATTCCTCCACGGGGGCGCTAACTGAAGCTTTCTTT. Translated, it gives CATSDSSTGALTEAFF.

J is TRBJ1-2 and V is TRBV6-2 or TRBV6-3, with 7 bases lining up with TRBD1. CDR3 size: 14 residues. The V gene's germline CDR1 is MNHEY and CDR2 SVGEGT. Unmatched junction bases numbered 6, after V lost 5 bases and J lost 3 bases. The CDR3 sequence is CASSAWDRYYGYTF. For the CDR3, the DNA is TGTGCCAGCAGTGCCTGGGACAGATACTATGGCTACACCTTC.

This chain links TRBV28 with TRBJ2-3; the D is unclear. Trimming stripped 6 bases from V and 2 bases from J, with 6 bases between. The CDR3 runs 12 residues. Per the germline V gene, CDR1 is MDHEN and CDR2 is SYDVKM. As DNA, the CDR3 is TGTGCCAGCAGCTCTGACACAGATACGCAGTATTTT. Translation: CASSSDTDTQYF.

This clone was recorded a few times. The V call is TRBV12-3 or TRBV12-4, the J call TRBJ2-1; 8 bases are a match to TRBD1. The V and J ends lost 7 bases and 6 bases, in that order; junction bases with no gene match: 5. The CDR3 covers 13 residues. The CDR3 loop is CASTPTGGNEQFF. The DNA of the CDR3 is TGTGCCAGCACCCCTACAGGGGGCAATGAGCAGTTCTTC.

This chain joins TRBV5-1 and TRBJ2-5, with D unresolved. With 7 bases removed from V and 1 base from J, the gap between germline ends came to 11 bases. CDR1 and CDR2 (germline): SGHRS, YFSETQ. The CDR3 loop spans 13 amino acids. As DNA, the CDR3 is TGCGCCAGCCGGACGGTAGGCCAAGAGACCCAGTACTTC. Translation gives CASRTVGQETQYF.

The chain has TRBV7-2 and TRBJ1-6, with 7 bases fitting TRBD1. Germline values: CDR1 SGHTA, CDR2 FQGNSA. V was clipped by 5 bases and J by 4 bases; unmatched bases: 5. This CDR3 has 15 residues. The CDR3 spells CASSHQTGYNSPLHF. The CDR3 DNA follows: TGTGCCAGCAGCCATCAGACAGGGTATAATTCACCCCTCCACTTT.

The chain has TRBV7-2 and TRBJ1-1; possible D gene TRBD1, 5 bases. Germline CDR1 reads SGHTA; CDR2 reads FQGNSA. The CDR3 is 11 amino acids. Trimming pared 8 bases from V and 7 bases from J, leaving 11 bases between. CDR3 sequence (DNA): TGTGCCAGCCTTGGGACGATTGAAGCTTTCTTT. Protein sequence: CASLGTIEAFF.

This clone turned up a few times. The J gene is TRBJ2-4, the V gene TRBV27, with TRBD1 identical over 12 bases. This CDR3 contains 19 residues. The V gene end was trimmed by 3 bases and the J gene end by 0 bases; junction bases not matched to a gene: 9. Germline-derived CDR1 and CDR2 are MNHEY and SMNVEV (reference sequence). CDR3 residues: CASSFSGTGGYGAKNIQYF. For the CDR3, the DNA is TGTGCCAGCAGTTTCTCAGGGACAGGGGGCTACGGAGCCAAAAACATTCAGTACTTC.

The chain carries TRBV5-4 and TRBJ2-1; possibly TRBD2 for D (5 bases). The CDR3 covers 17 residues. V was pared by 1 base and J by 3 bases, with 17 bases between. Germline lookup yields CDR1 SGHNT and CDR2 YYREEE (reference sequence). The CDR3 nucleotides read TGTGCCAGCAGCTTGTCTGGTAGCGCGGGCGGCTACAATGAGCAGTTCTTC. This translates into CASSLSGSAGGYNEQFF.

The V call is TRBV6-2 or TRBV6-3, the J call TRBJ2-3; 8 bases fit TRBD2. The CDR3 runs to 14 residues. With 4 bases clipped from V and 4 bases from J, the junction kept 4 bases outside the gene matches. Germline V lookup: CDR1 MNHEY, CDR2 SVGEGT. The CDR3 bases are TGTGCCAGCAGTTCCCAGCGGGAGCCAGATACGCAGTATTTT. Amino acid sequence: CASSSQREPDTQYF.

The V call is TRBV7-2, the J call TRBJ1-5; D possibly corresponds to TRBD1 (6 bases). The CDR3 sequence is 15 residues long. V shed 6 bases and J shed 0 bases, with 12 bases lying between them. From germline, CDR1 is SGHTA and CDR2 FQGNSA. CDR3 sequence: CASSLQQGSNQPQHF. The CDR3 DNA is TGTGCCAGCAGTTTACAACAGGGTAGCAATCAGCCCCAGCATTTT.

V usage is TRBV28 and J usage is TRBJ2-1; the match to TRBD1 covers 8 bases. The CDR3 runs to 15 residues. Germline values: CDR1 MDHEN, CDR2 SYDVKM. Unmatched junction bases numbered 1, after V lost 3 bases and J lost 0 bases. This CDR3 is CASSFTGGSYNEQFF. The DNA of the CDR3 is TGTGCCAGCAGTTTCACAGGGGGCTCCTACAATGAGCAGTTCTTC.

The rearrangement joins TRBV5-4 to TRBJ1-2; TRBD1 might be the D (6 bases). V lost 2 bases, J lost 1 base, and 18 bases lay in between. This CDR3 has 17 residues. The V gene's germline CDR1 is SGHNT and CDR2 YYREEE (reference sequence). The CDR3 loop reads CASSFREGVGYNYGYTF. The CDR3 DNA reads TGTGCCAGCAGCTTTCGTGAGGGGGTGGGATATAACTATGGCTACACCTTC.

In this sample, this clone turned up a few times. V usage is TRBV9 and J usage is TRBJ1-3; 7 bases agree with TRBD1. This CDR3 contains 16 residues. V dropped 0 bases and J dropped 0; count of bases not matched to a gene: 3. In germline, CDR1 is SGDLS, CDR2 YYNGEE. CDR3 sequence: CASSVGDSASGNTIYF. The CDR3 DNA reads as TGTGCCAGCAGCGTAGGGGACAGCGCCTCTGGAAACACCATATATTTT.

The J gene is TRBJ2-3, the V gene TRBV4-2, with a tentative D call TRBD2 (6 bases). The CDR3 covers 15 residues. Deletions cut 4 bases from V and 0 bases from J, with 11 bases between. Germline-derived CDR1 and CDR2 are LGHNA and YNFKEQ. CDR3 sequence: CASSRSGSSTDTQYF. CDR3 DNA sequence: TGTGCCAGCAGCCGAAGCGGGTCTAGCACAGATACGCAGTATTTT.

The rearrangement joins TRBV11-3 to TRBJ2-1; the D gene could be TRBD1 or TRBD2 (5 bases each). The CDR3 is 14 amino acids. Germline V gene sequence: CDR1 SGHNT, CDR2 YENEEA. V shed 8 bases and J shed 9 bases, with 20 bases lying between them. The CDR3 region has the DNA TGTGCCAGCGGGTCGCGCGGAGGAGACAGTGAGCAGTTCTTC. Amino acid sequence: CASGSRGGDSEQFF.

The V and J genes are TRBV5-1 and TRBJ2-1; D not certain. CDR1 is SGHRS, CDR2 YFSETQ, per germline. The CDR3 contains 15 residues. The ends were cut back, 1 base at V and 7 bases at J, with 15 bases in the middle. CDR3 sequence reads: CASSLSRRSLNEQFF. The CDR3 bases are TGCGCCAGCAGCTTGAGCCGTCGAAGTTTGAATGAGCAGTTCTTC.

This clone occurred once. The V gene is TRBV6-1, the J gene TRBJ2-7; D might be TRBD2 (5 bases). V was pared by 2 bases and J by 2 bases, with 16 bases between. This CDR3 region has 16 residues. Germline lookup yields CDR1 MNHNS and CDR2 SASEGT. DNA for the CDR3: TGTGCCAGCAGTGAATCACCGTGGAGGCTTGCCTACGAGCAGTACTTC. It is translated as CASSESPWRLAYEQYF.

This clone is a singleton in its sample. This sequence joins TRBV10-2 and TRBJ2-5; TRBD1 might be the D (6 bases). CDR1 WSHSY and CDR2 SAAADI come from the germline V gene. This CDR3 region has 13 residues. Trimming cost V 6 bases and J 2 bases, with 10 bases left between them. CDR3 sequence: CASSHGQQETQYF. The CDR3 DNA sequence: TGCGCCAGCAGCCACGGACAGCAAGAGACCCAGTACTTC.

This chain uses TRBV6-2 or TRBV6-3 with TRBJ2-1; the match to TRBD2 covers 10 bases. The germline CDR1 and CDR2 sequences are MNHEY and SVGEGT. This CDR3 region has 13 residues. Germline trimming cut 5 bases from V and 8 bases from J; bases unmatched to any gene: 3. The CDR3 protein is CASSGLAGDEQFF. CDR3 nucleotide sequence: TGTGCCAGCAGTGGGCTAGCGGGAGATGAGCAGTTCTTC.

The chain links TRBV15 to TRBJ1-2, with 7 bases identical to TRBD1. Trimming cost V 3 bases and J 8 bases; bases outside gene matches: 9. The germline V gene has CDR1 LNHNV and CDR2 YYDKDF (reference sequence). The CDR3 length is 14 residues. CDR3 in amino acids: CATSSGDRAQGYTF. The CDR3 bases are TGTGCCACCAGCAGTGGTGACAGGGCTCAAGGCTACACCTTC. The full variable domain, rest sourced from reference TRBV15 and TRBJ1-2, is DAMVIQNPRYQVTQFGKPVTLSCSQTLNHNVMYWYQQKSSQAPKLLFHYYDKDFNNEADTPDNFQSRRPNTSFCFLDIRSPGLGDTAMYLCATSSGDRAQGYTFGSGTRLTVV.

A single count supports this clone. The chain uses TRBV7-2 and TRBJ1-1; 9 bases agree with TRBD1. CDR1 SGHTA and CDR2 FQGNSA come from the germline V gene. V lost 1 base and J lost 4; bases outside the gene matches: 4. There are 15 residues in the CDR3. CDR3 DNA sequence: TGTGCCAGCAGCTTAGTCCCGACAGGGGGCACTGAAGCTTTCTTT. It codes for CASSLVPTGGTEAFF. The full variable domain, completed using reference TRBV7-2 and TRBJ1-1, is GAGVSQSPSNKVTEKGKDVELRCDPISGHTALYWYRQSLGQGLEFLIYFQGNSAPDKSGLPSDRFSAERTGGSVSTLTIQRTQQEDSAVYLCASSLVPTGGTEAFFGQGTRLTVV.